These T cell receptor beta chains were read from a single sample in a study of blood T cell repertoires in COVID-19. The method was immunoSEQ multiplex PCR; TCRdb's version includes in-frame clones alone and lacks a portion of them. In the table there are more than 100,000 clones, around 88% of which are singletons. Sample: peripheral blood. The receptors derive from a human donor in a cohort sampled during active COVID-19. Each CDR3 is given with its conserved first and last residue. The D gene is left open where the match is weak. Expanded clones are given a class, and other clones once, few, many or no size at all.

D: TRBD1; V: TRBV19; J: TRBJ2-3; size: .; DNA: TGTGCCAGTAGTATCATAGACAGGGGGCCACCAGATACGCAGTATTTT; CDR3: CASSIIDRGPPDTQYF
D: TRBD2; V: TRBV4-1; J: TRBJ2-3; size: .; DNA: TGCGCCAGCAGCCAAGATTTAGCTAGCGGGAGGAGGGCCTTCACAGATACGCAGTATTTT; CDR3: CASSQDLASGRRAFTDTQYF
D: .; V: TRBV12-5; J: TRBJ2-1; size: .; DNA: TGTGCTAGTGGTTTGGGCCCACCCGAGGGAAGAGCCTACAATGAGCAGTTCTTC; CDR3: CASGLGPPEGRAYNEQFF
D: .; V: TRBV6-5; J: TRBJ1-4; size: .; DNA: TGTGCCAGCAGTTATACCCCGGGACATAATGAAAAACTGTTTTTT; CDR3: CASSYTPGHNEKLFF
D: TRBD1; V: TRBV6-6; J: TRBJ2-1; size: once; DNA: TGTGCCAGCAGGTACTCGGGACAGAGGAATGAGCAGTTCTTC; CDR3: CASRYSGQRNEQFF
D: TRBD1; V: TRBV29-1; J: TRBJ1-1; size: .; DNA: TGCAGCGGCCGCCCGGACAGGACGAGTAACACTGAAGCTTTCTTT; CDR3: CSGRPDRTSNTEAFF
D: TRBD1; V: TRBV4-3; J: TRBJ1-1; size: few; DNA: TGCGCCAGCAGCCAAGAGCAGGGGGGCACTGAAGCTTTCTTT; CDR3: CASSQEQGGTEAFF
D: TRBD1; V: TRBV7-3; J: TRBJ2-3; size: once; DNA: TGTGCCAGCAGCCGATCCAGGGGGCCAGATACGCAGTATTTT; CDR3: CASSRSRGPDTQYF
D: .; V: TRBV29-1; J: TRBJ1-2; size: .; DNA: TGCAGCGTTGAAAGCACTGGCGGAGGCTACACCTTC; CDR3: CSVESTGGGYTF
D: .; V: TRBV27; J: TRBJ1-1; size: once; DNA: TGTGCCAGCAGTTTATTTCCCCGGAACACTGAAGCTTTCTTT; CDR3: CASSLFPRNTEAFF
D: TRBD1; V: TRBV18; J: TRBJ2-2; size: .; DNA: TGTGCCAGCTCACCACCGGTCCAGACAGGGCATGCCGGGGAGCTGTTTTTT; CDR3: CASSPPVQTGHAGELFF
D: .; V: TRBV2; J: TRBJ1-5; size: .; DNA: TGTGCCAGCAGGCCTACGACAGGCTCCGAGCCCCAGCATTTT; CDR3: CASRPTTGSEPQHF
D: TRBD1; V: TRBV10-3; J: TRBJ2-7; size: .; DNA: TGTGCCATCAGTGGTGGGACAGAAATTTCTTACTTC; CDR3: CAISGGTEISYF
D: TRBD1; V: TRBV28; J: TRBJ1-2; size: .; DNA: TGTGCCAGCAGTTCACAGGGGGCTGGCAGCTATGGCTACACCTTC; CDR3: CASSSQGAGSYGYTF
D: TRBD1; V: TRBV6-1; J: TRBJ1-2; size: .; DNA: TGTGCCAGCAGTGAAGCGGGGACAGGGCAAGGCTACACCTTC; CDR3: CASSEAGTGQGYTF
D: TRBD1; V: TRBV6-5; J: TRBJ1-5; size: .; DNA: TGTGCCAGCAGTTTAACCGGGACAGGGAACCAGCCCCAGCATTTT; CDR3: CASSLTGTGNQPQHF